One and the same sample provided the 10 T cell receptor beta chains below, sequenced in a study of response to subunit inactivated influenza vaccine. TCRdb reanalysed the RT-PCR reads using MiXCR and keeps one entry per CDR3 protein. The sample has hundreds of thousands of distinct CDR3 sequences; approximately 14% are singletons. Here the sequenced sample was PBMCs from blood, taken 12 days after vaccination. All receptors come from a man aged 50 to 60 who received an inactivated influenza vaccine.

This clonotype was picked up a small number of times. The CDR3 here is CSGRVQGHNSPLHF. In DNA form, the CDR3 reads TGCAGTGGAAGAGTACAGGGACATAATTCACCCCTCCACTTT. The chain recombines TRBV20-1 with TRBJ1-6, with a weak D call TRBD1 (6 bases). Germline V gene sequence: CDR1 DFQATT, CDR2 SNEGSKA (reference sequence). V was clipped by 7 bases and J by 5 bases, with 15 bases between them. This CDR3 spans 14 amino acids.

A few counts support this clonotype. The V and J genes are TRBV30 and TRBJ2-2; TRBD1 matches 8 bases. This CDR3 has 14 residues. Germline CDR1 and CDR2: GTSNPN and SVGIG (reference sequence). The V segment lost 4 bases and the J segment 6 bases; nucleotides outside the gene matches: 7. The CDR3 protein is CAWIRQGSPGELFF. DNA for the CDR3: TGTGCCTGGATTAGACAGGGGAGCCCCGGGGAGCTGTTTTTT.

A single count supports this clonotype. V usage is TRBV29-1 and J usage is TRBJ2-3; D is perhaps TRBD2 (5 bases). In germline, CDR1 is SQVTM, CDR2 ANQGSEA. The V end lost 4 bases, the J end lost 5 bases, and 10 bases lay between the germline ends. The CDR3 is 12 residues long. CDR3: CSVGLGVDTQYF. CDR3 nucleotides: TGCAGCGTTGGCCTCGGGGTAGATACGCAGTATTTT.

The genes are TRBV4-1 and TRBJ2-1, with TRBD2 identical over 10 bases. The germline gives CDR1 MGHRA, CDR2 YSYEKL. With V trimmed by 1 base and J by 9 bases, 6 bases remained unmatched. The CDR3 is 15 residues long. The CDR3 sequence: CASSQVSSGGGEQFF. DNA of the CDR3: TGCGCCAGCAGCCAAGTGTCTAGCGGGGGCGGTGAGCAGTTCTTC.

This clonotype has more than one count but fewer than ten. The CDR3 coding sequence is TGCGCCAGCAGCTTGTTTTCGAGCGGGGTCGATACGCAGTATTTT. This codes for CASSLFSSGVDTQYF. The chain combines TRBV5-1 with TRBJ2-3; TRBD2 matches at 7 bases. The germline V gene has CDR1 SGHRS and CDR2 YFSETQ. J was trimmed by 6 bases and V by 1 base; bases with no gene match: 8. The length of the CDR3 is 15 residues.

V gene TRBV6-1 combines with J gene TRBJ1-2; D is undetermined. The CDR3 consists of 13 residues. Germline lookup yields CDR1 MNHNS and CDR2 SASEGT. The V end lost 3 bases, the J end lost 8 bases, and 13 bases lay between the germline ends. The chain's CDR3 is CASSDGPNGGYTF. CDR3 nucleotide sequence: TGTGCCAGCAGTGACGGGCCCAATGGGGGCTACACCTTC.

The V and J genes are TRBV12-3 or TRBV12-4 and TRBJ1-2; maybe TRBD1 (6 bases). The ends were cut back, 5 bases at V and 3 bases at J, with 10 bases in the middle. There are 13 residues in the CDR3. The CDR3 is CASSKQGYYGYTF. Written as DNA, the CDR3 is TGTGCCAGCAGTAAACAGGGTTACTATGGCTACACCTTC.

This clonotype was found a few times. This sequence joins TRBV12-3 or TRBV12-4 and TRBJ1-3; D might be TRBD1 (5 bases). The V and J ends lost 5 bases and 4 bases respectively, with 15 bases between them. The CDR3 sequence is 15 residues long. CDR3 region: CASSLVWRQGNTIYF. CDR3 DNA sequence: TGTGCCAGCAGTCTAGTTTGGCGACAGGGAAACACCATATATTTT.

Ten or more counts support this clonotype. This sequence joins TRBV5-6 and TRBJ2-7, with a possible D match to TRBD2 (6 bases). Per the germline V gene, CDR1 is SGHDT and CDR2 is YYEEEE. The CDR3 has 15 amino acids. Trimming shortened V by 3 bases and J by 6 bases, and 19 bases separated the two germline ends. CDR3 DNA: TGTGCCAGCAGCTCCGTTAGGCAGGGAGGTCTCGAGCAGTACTTC. This translates into CASSSVRQGGLEQYF.

This clonotype was observed a handful of times. The CDR3 DNA sequence: TGTGCCAGCAGTTACGGGACAGTCCTTGGGGAGACCCAGTACTTC. The encoded protein is CASSYGTVLGETQYF. This chain connects TRBV12-3 or TRBV12-4 to TRBJ2-5, with 7 bases lining up with TRBD1. The CDR3 loop spans 15 amino acids. The J segment lost 5 bases and the V segment lost 4 bases, leaving 10 bases of the junction unmatched.